This T cell receptor beta chain was documented in a study of beta chain features in type 1 diabetes. CDR1 ENHRY and CDR2 SYGVKD come from the germline V gene. The ends lost 2 bases at V and 1 base at J; junction bases unmatched: 7. CDR3 size: 16 residues. This clone was seen only a few times. What it binds is unknown. Expressed TCRB transcripts were sequenced because the isolated RNA had all been reverse transcribed beforehand. The assay was immunoSEQ multiplex PCR, and TCRdb's table has in-frame clones only and misses some. The profile shows nearly 350,000 clones, 9.3% of them singletons. Notes on the study in general: TCRB CDR3 length was moderately but significantly reduced in all four CD4+ subsets of Type 1 diabetes patients.

The genes are TRBV10-3 and TRBJ1-1, with 7 nucleotides matching TRBD1. The sequence derives from a man aged 25 to 40 with type 1 diabetes. The source material was central memory CD4+ T cells from blood. CDR3 amino acids: CAISERGRGGNTEAFF. CDR3 nucleotide sequence: TGTGCCATCAGTGAGAGGGGGCGCGGAGGGAACACTGAAGCTTTCTTT.